This TCR beta chain was recovered during a study of CD8+CD57+ T cells in acquired aplastic anemia. Individuals selected for sequencing had exhibited CD8+CD57+ cell expansion on flow cytometry. Genomic DNA provided the template from which TCR beta VDJ and CDR3 profiles were obtained. TCRdb re-called the reads with MiXCR, one entry per CDR3 protein. The sample includes 90,000 to 150,000 distinct CDR3 sequences, about 50% of them seen just once. Sequenced: sorted CD4+, CD8+, or CD8+CD57+ T cells (not recorded which) from PBMCs. The receptor's source is a human donor with aplastic anemia.

CDR3 nucleotide sequence: TGCAGCGGGAACCCCACTTGGTCAAATGAGCAGTTCTTC. This translates into CSGNPTWSNEQFF. The genes are TRBV29-1 and TRBJ2-1, with D unclear. The V gene's germline CDR1 is SQVTM and CDR2 ANQGSEA. The CDR3 runs 13 residues. V lost 7 bases and J 7 bases, leaving 17 bases between the germline ends.